What follows describes a single TCR beta chain. The data were taken from a study of T cells after yellow fever vaccination. From the 5' RACE reads, TCRdb called clonotypes with MiXCR, one entry per CDR3 protein. The sample records 500,000 to 650,000 distinct CDR3 sequences, about 15% being singletons. In germline, CDR1 is SEHNR, CDR2 FQNEAQ (reference sequence). V trimming: 1 base; J trimming: 7 bases; junction bases outside the gene matches: 7. The CDR3 has 16 amino acids. The sequence was collected from a man aged 18 to 29 who received the YFV17D yellow fever vaccine. The specimen comprised PBMCs, sampled 4 to 5 days after the first yellow fever vaccination. The V call is TRBV7-9, the J call TRBJ1-4, with TRBD1 matching 9 bases. CDR3 DNA: TGTGCCAGCAGCTTAGACAGGGGGCGTTTCGGTGAAAAACTGTTTTTT. This gives the protein CASSLDRGRFGEKLFF. The variable domain in full, completed from reference TRBV7-9 and TRBJ1-4, reads DTGVSQNPRHKITKRGQNVTFRCDPISEHNRLYWYRQTLGQGPEFLTYFQNEAQLEKSRLLSDRFSAERPKGSFSTLEIQRTEQGDSAMYLCASSLDRGRFGEKLFFGSGTQLSVL.